Following are 18 T cell receptor beta chains from one sample sequenced in a study of T cells in Graves' hyperthyroidism and ophthalmopathy. Regions amplified from RNA transcripts were the TCR beta CDR3 regions. First-round RT-PCR of the TCR CDR3 relied on the HTBI primer set. Via MiXCR, TCRdb re-called the multiplex PCR reads, giving one row per CDR3 protein. The table includes roughly 170,000 distinct CDR3 sequences, approximately 15% detected once. Source material: blood. The source of these receptors is a woman aged 45-60 years with Graves' hyperthyroidism.

This clonotype has a count of ten or more. The chain joins TRBV6-5 to TRBJ1-2, with a possible D match to TRBD1 (5 bases). CDR1 is MNHEY, CDR2 SVGAGI, per germline. The CDR3 is 14 residues long. Deletions cut 2 bases from V and 0 bases from J, with 7 bases between. The CDR3: CASSYVGANYGYTF. In DNA, the CDR3 is TGTGCCAGCAGTTACGTGGGGGCTAACTATGGCTACACCTTC.

This clonotype has ten or more counts. The rearrangement uses TRBV20-1 and TRBJ2-7; 7 positions match TRBD1. In germline, CDR1 is DFQATT, CDR2 SNEGSKA (reference sequence). The CDR3 runs 15 residues. V trimming: 4 bases; J trimming: 1 base; junction bases outside the gene matches: 10. The CDR3 here is CSAIPDRASSYEQYF. CDR3 DNA: TGCAGTGCTATCCCAGACAGGGCATCATCCTACGAGCAGTACTTC.

This chain links TRBV2 with TRBJ2-7; 7 bases agree with TRBD2. Per the germline V gene, CDR1 is SNHLY and CDR2 is FYNNEI. The CDR3 is made up of 13 amino acids. V lost 6 bases, J lost 6 bases, and 8 bases stayed unmatched. The CDR3 reads CASSDRLAGEQYF. The CDR3 nucleotides read TGTGCCAGCAGCGACAGACTAGCAGGCGAGCAGTACTTC.

There are a few counts of this clonotype. V usage is TRBV5-6 and J usage is TRBJ1-5; D is uncertain. The CDR3 loop spans 13 amino acids. From germline, CDR1 is SGHDT and CDR2 YYEEEE. V was pared by 0 bases and J by 11 bases, with 12 bases between. The CDR3 coding sequence is TGTGCCAGCAGCTTGGAATCCGGCGGGTCCCAGCATTTT. It yields the protein CASSLESGGSQHF.

This clonotype was seen ten or more times. A read error may account for a junction end that differs from germline. This rearrangement joins TRBV7-7 to TRBJ2-3; D is unclear. This CDR3 contains 15 residues. Germline loops: CDR1 SSHAT, CDR2 FNYEAQ (reference sequence). The CDR3 region is CASSQHPAWTDTQYF. In DNA, the CDR3 is TGTGCTAGCAGCCAACACCCGGCATGGACAGATACGCAGTATTTT.

This clonotype was detected once. J is TRBJ2-6 and V is TRBV20-1; 13 bases map to TRBD2. With 4 bases clipped from V and 0 bases from J, the junction kept 12 bases outside the gene matches. Germline CDR1 and CDR2: DFQATT and SNEGSKA (reference sequence). CDR3 length: 20 amino acids. The CDR3 loop reads CSATMTPGLAGPSGANVLTF. DNA of the CDR3: TGCAGTGCTACAATGACTCCGGGACTAGCGGGACCCTCTGGGGCCAACGTCCTGACTTTC.

This clonotype was counted many times. This chain links TRBV12-3 or TRBV12-4 with TRBJ1-3; D might be TRBD1 (5 bases). This CDR3 is 11 amino acids long. Trimming removed 8 bases from V and 5 bases from J, with 7 bases in between. The CDR3 region is CASGTRNTIYF. The DNA of the CDR3 is TGTGCCAGCGGGACGAGAAACACCATATATTTT.

At least ten counts were recorded for this clonotype. The V call is TRBV6-1, the J call TRBJ1-2, with a tentative D call TRBD1 (5 bases). This CDR3 spans 16 amino acids. CDR1 and CDR2 from the germline V gene are MNHNS and SASEGT. V was shortened by 6 bases and J by 6 bases, with 23 bases between the two germline ends. The CDR3 region has the DNA TGTGCCAGCAGGCACGAAGGGGTATTGGACACTGATGGCTACACCTTC. Translated, it gives CASRHEGVLDTDGYTF.

There are many counts of this clonotype. The chain has TRBV9 and TRBJ2-1; a weak D match, TRBD1 (6 bases). CDR1 is SGDLS, CDR2 YYNGEE, per germline. The CDR3 has 13 residues. Deletions cut 2 bases from V and 8 bases from J, with 11 bases between. In DNA, the CDR3 is TGTGCCAGCAGCGTGCAGGGGAACGATGAGCAGTTCTTC. This gives the protein CASSVQGNDEQFF.

This clonotype was seen just once. The gene calls are TRBV5-1 and TRBJ2-7; 7 bases are a match to TRBD1. The CDR3 sequence is 14 residues long. Germline V gene sequence: CDR1 SGHRS, CDR2 YFSETQ. V gave up 7 bases and J gave up 3 bases; unmatched junction bases: 10. This chain's CDR3 is CASARQGLSYEQYF. The CDR3 DNA follows: TGCGCCAGCGCCCGACAGGGTCTTAGCTACGAGCAGTACTTC.

Many counts were recorded for this clonotype. The V gene is TRBV12-5, the J gene TRBJ2-5; TRBD2 matches at 8 bases. The germline gives CDR1 LGHNT, CDR2 FRNRAP. The V segment lost 5 bases and the J segment 5 bases; nucleotides outside the gene matches: 10. The CDR3 spans 15 residues. The CDR3 coding sequence is TGTGCTAGTGGTGAAGGACTAGCATTTGGGGAGACCCAGTACTTC. Translated, it gives CASGEGLAFGETQYF.

This clonotype came up many times. The chain combines TRBV6-1 with TRBJ2-5; 11 nucleotides agree with TRBD2. J lost 5 bases, V lost 5 bases, and 4 bases had no gene match. The CDR3 totals 14 residues. CDR1 and CDR2 (germline): MNHNS, SASEGT. CDR3: CASSPRLAGETQYF. CDR3 sequence (DNA): TGTGCCAGCAGTCCACGACTAGCGGGGGAGACCCAGTACTTC.

V and J are TRBV2 and TRBJ2-4, with D maybe TRBD1 (6 bases). The CDR3 length is 14 residues. Germline-derived CDR1 and CDR2 are SNHLY and FYNNEI. V lost 4 bases and J lost 4, with 11 bases in between. CDR3 amino acids: CASSGRDTKNIQYF. DNA of the CDR3: TGTGCCAGCAGTGGCCGGGACACGAAAAACATTCAGTACTTC. The whole variable domain, remainder taken from reference TRBV2 and TRBJ2-4, is EPEVTQTPSHQVTQMGQEVILRCVPISNHLYFYWYRQILGQKVEFLVSFYNNEISEKSEIFDDQFSVERPDGSNFTLKIRSTKLEDSAMYFCASSGRDTKNIQYFGAGTRLSVL.

This clonotype was detected many times. An end of the junction differs from the germline gene, which may be a read error. The chain employs TRBV7-7 and TRBJ2-5; TRBD1 might be the D (6 bases). Germline V gene data show CDR1 as SSHAT and CDR2 as FNYEAQ (reference sequence). There are 14 residues in the CDR3. The CDR3 coding sequence is TGTGCTAGCAGCTCCCAGGGGTTCGGGGAGACCCAGTACTTC. Amino acids: CASSSQGFGETQYF.

This clonotype was counted at least ten times. This chain links TRBV11-2 with TRBJ2-7; TRBD1 is a possible D gene (5 bases). CDR3 size: 13 residues. V lost 5 bases and J lost 3, with 11 bases in between. Germline values: CDR1 SGHAT, CDR2 FQNNGV. The CDR3 sequence is CASSRQRNYEQYF. The CDR3 DNA sequence: TGTGCCAGCAGCCGACAGAGGAACTACGAGCAGTACTTC.

This clonotype was recorded many times. The chain links TRBV12-3 or TRBV12-4 to TRBJ1-1, with 8 bases lining up with TRBD1. Germline trimming cut 6 bases from V and 7 bases from J; bases unmatched to any gene: 7. This CDR3 spans 13 amino acids. The CDR3 DNA follows: TGTGCCAGCAGGACAGGGGAGGATATTGAAGCTTTCTTT. Translation: CASRTGEDIEAFF.

A remark on this clonotype: One junction end disagrees with the germline gene, perhaps due to a read error. The chain couples TRBV4-3 to TRBJ1-1; TRBD1 aligns across 7 bases. Per the germline V gene, CDR1 is LGHNA and CDR2 is YSLEER. This CDR3 region has 18 residues. DNA for the CDR3: TGCGCCAACAGCCAAGATCAGGGGGTTGGGGGCCCGAACACTGAAGCTTTCTTT. Translation: CANSQDQGVGGPNTEAFF.

As for this clonotype: A much larger clone is a single base away; this may be a read error. The chain couples TRBV5-6 to TRBJ1-5, with a weak D call TRBD1 (6 bases). The V gene lost 3 bases and the J gene lost 7 bases, with 11 bases spanning the gap. The CDR3 covers 13 residues. Looked up from germline, CDR1 is SGHDT and CDR2 is YYEEEE. The CDR3 DNA reads as TGTGCCAGCAGCTCGGGGGCCCAACAGCCCCAGCATTTT. Translation gives CASSSGAQQPQHF. Full variable domain (rest looked up from reference TRBV5-6 and TRBJ1-5): DAGVTQSPTHLIKTRGQQVTLRCSPKSGHDTVSWYQQALGQGPQFIFQYYEEEERQRGNFPDRFSGHQFPNYSSELNVNALLLGDSALYLCASSSGAQQPQHFGDGTRLSIL.